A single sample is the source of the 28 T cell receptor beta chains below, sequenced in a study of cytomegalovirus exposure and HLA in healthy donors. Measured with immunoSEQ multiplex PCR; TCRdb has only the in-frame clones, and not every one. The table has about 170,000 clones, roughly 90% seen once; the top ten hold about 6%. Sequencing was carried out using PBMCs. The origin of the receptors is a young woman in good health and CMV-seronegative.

The CDR3 loop reads CASSSPRGVQPQHF. The CDR3 DNA reads TGTGCCAGCAGTTCCCCCCGGGGAGTGCAGCCCCAGCATTTT. The J gene is TRBJ1-5, the V gene TRBV6-5; D call uncertain. The CDR3 is made up of 14 amino acids. From germline, CDR1 is MNHEY and CDR2 SVGAGI. V lost 4 bases to trimming and J lost 7 bases, with 14 bases between them.

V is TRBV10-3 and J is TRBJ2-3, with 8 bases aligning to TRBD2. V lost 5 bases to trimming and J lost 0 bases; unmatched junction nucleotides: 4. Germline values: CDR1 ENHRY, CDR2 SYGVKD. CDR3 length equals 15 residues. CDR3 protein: CAISRTSGSTDTQYF. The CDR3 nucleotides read TGTGCCATCAGTCGTACTAGCGGTAGCACAGATACGCAGTATTTT.

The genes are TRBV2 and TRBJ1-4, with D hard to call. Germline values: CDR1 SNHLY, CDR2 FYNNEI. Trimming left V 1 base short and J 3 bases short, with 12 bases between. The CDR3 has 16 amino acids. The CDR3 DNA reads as TGTGCCAGCAGTGAAGAGGCCTATCGGGCTAATGAAAAACTGTTTTTT. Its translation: CASSEEAYRANEKLFF.

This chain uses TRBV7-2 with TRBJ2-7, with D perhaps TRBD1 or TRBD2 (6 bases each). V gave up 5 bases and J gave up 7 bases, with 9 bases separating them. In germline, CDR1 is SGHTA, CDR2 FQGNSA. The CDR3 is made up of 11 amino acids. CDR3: CASSVGGEQYF. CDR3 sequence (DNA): TGTGCCAGCAGCGTAGGGGGGGAGCAGTACTTC.

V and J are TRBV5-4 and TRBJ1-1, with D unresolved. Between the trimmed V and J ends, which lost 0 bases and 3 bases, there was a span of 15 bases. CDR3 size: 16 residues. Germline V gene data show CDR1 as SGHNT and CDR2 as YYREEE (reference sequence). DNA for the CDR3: TGTGCCAGCAGCTTGGAATCCCCGAGGTGGGACACTGAAGCTTTCTTT. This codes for CASSLESPRWDTEAFF.

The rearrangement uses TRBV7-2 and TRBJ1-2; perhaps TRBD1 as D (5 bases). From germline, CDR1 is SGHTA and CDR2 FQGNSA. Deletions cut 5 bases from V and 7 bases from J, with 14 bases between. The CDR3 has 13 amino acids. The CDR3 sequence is CASSNRDASGYTF. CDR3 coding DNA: TGTGCCAGCAGCAACCGGGACGCCAGTGGCTACACCTTC.

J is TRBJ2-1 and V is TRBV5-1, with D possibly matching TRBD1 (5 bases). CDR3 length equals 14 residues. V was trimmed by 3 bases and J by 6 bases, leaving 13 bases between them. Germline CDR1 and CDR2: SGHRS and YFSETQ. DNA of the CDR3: TGCGCCAGCAGCTGGGGCCAAATTAGCAATGAGCAGTTCTTC. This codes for CASSWGQISNEQFF.

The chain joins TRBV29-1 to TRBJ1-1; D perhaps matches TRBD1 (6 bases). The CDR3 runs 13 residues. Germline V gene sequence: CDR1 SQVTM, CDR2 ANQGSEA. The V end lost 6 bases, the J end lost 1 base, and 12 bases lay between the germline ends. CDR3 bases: TGCAGCGTCCGACAGGCACAGAACACTGAAGCTTTCTTT. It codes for CSVRQAQNTEAFF. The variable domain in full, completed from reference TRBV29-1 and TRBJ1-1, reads SAVISQKPSRDICQRGTSLTIQCQVDSQVTMMFWYRQQPGQSLTLIATANQGSEATYESGFVIDKFPISRPNLTFSTLTVSNMSPEDSSIYLCSVRQAQNTEAFFGQGTRLTVV.

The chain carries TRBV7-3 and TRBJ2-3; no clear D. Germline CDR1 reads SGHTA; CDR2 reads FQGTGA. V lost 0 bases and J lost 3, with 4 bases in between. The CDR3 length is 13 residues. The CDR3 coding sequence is TGTGCCAGCAGCTTAACGGGTACAGATACGCAGTATTTT. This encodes CASSLTGTDTQYF.

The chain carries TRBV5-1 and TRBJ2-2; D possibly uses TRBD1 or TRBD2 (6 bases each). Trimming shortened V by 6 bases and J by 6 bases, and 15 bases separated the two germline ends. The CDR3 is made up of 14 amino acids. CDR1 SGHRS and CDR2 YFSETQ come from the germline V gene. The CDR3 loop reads CASKMEGVAGELFF. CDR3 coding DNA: TGCGCCAGCAAAATGGAGGGGGTCGCCGGGGAGCTGTTTTTT.

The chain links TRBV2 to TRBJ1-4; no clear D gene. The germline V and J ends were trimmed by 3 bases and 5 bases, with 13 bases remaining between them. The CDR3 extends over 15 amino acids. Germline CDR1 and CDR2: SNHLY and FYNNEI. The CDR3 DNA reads TGTGCCAGCAGTGAGATGGGGTTGGGGAATGAAAAACTGTTTTTT. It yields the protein CASSEMGLGNEKLFF.

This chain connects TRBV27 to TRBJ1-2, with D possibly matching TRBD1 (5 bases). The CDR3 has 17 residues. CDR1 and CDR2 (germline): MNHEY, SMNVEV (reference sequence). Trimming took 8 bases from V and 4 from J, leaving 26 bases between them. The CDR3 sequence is CASAKTRDVFSGYGYTF. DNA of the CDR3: TGTGCCAGCGCTAAGACCCGGGACGTATTTAGTGGCTATGGCTACACCTTC.

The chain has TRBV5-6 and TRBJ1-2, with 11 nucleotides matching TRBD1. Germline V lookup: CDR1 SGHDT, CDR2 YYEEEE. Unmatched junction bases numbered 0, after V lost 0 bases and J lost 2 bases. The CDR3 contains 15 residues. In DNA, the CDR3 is TGTGCCAGCAGCTTGGGGGACAGGGGGAACTATGGCTACACCTTC. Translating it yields CASSLGDRGNYGYTF.

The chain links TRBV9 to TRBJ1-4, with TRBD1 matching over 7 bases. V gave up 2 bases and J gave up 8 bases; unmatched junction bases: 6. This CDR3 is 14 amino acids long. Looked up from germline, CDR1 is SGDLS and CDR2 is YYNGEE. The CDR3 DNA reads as TGTGCCAGCAGCGTGACAGGGCTCGGGGAAAAACTGTTTTTT. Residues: CASSVTGLGEKLFF. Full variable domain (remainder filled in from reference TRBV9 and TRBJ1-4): DSGVTQTPKHLITATGQRVTLRCSPRSGDLSVYWYQQSLDQGLQFLIQYYNGEERAKGNILERFSAQQFPDLHSELNLSSLELGDSALYFCASSVTGLGEKLFFGSGTQLSVL.

The CDR3 DNA reads as TGCGCCAGCAGCCTGGGGACAGGGGAGGGAAAACTGTTTTTT. Its translation: CASSLGTGEGKLFF. The chain joins TRBV5-1 to TRBJ1-4, with TRBD1 identical over 10 bases. The CDR3 spans 14 residues. J lost 10 bases, V lost 4 bases, and 7 bases had no gene match. Germline assignment: CDR1 SGHRS and CDR2 YFSETQ.

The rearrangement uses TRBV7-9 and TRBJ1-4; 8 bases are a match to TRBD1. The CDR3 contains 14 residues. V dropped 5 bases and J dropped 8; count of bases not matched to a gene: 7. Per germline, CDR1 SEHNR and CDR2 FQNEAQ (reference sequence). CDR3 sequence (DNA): TGTGCCAGCAGCGCGACAGGGGCAGGAGAAAAACTGTTTTTT. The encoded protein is CASSATGAGEKLFF.

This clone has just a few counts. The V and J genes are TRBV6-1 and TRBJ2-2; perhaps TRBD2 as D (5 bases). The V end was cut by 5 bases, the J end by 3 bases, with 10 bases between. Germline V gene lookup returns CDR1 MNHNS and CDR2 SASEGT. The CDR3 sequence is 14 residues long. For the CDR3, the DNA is TGTGCCAGCAGTAGCGGTGGGGACACCGGGGAGCTGTTTTTT. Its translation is CASSSGGDTGELFF.

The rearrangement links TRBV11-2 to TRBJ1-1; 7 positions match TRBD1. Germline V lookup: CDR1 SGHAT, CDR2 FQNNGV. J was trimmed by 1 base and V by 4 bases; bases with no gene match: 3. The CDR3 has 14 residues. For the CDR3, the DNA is TGTGCCAGCAGCTGGGAGGGGGCGAACACTGAAGCTTTCTTT. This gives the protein CASSWEGANTEAFF.

The DNA for the CDR3 is TGTGCCTGGAGTGGAACGGGACTAGCGGGAGTGGGGGAGACCCAGTACTTC. Protein sequence: CAWSGTGLAGVGETQYF. The V and J genes are TRBV30 and TRBJ2-5; 14 nucleotides match TRBD2. Per the germline V gene, CDR1 is GTSNPN and CDR2 is SVGIG (reference sequence). The ends lost 1 base at V and 5 bases at J; junction bases unmatched: 9. The CDR3 contains 17 residues.

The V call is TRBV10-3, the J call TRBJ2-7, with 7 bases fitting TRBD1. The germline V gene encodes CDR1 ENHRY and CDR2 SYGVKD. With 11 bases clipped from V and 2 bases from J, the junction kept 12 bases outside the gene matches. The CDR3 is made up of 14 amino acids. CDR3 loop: CAASGGDSPYEQYF. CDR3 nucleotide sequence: TGTGCCGCCTCAGGGGGTGACTCACCCTACGAGCAGTACTTC.

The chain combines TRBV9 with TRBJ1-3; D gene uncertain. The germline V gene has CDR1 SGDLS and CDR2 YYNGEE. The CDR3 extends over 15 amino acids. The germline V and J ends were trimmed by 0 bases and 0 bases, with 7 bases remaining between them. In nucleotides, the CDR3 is TGTGCCAGCAGCGTAGCACCGGACTCTGGAAACACCATATATTTT. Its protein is CASSVAPDSGNTIYF.

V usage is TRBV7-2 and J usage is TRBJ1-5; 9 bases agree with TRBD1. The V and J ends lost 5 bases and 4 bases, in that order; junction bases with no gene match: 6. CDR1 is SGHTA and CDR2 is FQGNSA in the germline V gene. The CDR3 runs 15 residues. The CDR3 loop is CASSAGTGSNQPQHF. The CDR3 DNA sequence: TGTGCCAGCAGCGCCGGGACAGGGTCAAATCAGCCCCAGCATTTT. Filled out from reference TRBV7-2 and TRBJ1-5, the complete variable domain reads GAGVSQSPSNKVTEKGKDVELRCDPISGHTALYWYRQSLGQGLEFLIYFQGNSAPDKSGLPSDRFSAERTGGSVSTLTIQRTQQEDSAVYLCASSAGTGSNQPQHFGDGTRLSIL.

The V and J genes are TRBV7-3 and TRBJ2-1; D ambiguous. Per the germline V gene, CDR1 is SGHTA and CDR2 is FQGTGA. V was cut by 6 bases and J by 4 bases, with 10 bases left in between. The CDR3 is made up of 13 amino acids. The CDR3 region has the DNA TGTGCCAGCAGTCCTGACTTGTACAATGAGCAGTTCTTC. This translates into CASSPDLYNEQFF.

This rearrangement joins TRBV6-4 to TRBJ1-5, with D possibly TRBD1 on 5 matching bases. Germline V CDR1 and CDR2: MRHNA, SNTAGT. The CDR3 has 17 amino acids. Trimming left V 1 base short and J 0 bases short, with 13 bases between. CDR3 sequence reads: CASSDCVTRGSNQPQHF. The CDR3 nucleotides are TGTGCCAGCAGTGACTGTGTGACAAGGGGTAGCAATCAGCCCCAGCATTTT.

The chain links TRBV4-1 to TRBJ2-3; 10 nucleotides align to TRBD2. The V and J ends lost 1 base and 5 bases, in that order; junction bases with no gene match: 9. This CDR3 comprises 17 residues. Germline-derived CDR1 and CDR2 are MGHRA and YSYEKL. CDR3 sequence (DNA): TGCGCCAGCAGCCAAGCGCCGCCAGCGGGGGGGGTAGATACGCAGTATTTT. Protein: CASSQAPPAGGVDTQYF.

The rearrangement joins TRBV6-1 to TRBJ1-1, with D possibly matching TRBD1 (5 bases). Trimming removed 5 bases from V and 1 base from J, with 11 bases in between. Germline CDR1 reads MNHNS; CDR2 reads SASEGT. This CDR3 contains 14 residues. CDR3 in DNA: TGTGCCAGCAGTTCGTGGGGCGGGAACACTGAAGCTTTCTTT. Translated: CASSSWGGNTEAFF.

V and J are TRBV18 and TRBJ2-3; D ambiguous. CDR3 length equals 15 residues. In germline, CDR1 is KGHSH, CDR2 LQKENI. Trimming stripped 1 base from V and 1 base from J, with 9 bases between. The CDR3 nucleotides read TGTGCCAGCTCACCACAATCGAAGGGCACAGATACGCAGTATTTT. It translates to CASSPQSKGTDTQYF.

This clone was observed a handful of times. CDR3 region: CASSPTSATPGYEQYF. The CDR3 nucleotides read TGTGCCAGCAGCCCGACTAGCGCGACCCCAGGGTACGAGCAGTACTTC. This chain uses TRBV5-4 with TRBJ2-7, with 8 bases lining up with TRBD2. Germline trimming cut 4 bases from V and 4 bases from J; bases unmatched to any gene: 13. The CDR3 has 16 residues. Germline V lookup: CDR1 SGHNT, CDR2 YYREEE (reference sequence).